A single TCR beta chain is shown here with its context. What it recognizes is unknown. This sample was included in a study of T cells in tumors after PD-1 blockade. Study-wide context: Patients received pembrolizumab 200 mg every 3 weeks or cemiplimab 350 mg every 2 weeks. Some patients also took daily vismodegib 150 mg during anti-PD-1 treatment. Study outcomes and limitations: Some novel exhausted tumor clones appeared in pre-treatment blood, suggesting peripheral recruitment.

V trimming: 2 bases; J trimming: 7 bases; junction bases outside the gene matches: 9. CDR1 SGHRS and CDR2 YFSETQ come from the germline V gene. This CDR3 has 15 residues. TCRdb keeps only in-frame clones here, not all; method: immunoSEQ multiplex PCR. The data show around 45,000 clones, roughly 73% seen once. Genomic DNA template from tumor biopsies or peripheral blood, 616 ng to 6,004 ng input. The V gene is TRBV5-1, the J gene TRBJ2-3; 8 bases match TRBD2. The sequence was obtained from a human donor with basal cell carcinoma. Sequencing used PBMCs, obtained before anti-PD-1 treatment. The CDR3 spells CASSLEAGEGNTQYF. DNA for the CDR3: TGCGCCAGCAGCTTAGAAGCGGGGGAGGGAAATACGCAGTATTTT.